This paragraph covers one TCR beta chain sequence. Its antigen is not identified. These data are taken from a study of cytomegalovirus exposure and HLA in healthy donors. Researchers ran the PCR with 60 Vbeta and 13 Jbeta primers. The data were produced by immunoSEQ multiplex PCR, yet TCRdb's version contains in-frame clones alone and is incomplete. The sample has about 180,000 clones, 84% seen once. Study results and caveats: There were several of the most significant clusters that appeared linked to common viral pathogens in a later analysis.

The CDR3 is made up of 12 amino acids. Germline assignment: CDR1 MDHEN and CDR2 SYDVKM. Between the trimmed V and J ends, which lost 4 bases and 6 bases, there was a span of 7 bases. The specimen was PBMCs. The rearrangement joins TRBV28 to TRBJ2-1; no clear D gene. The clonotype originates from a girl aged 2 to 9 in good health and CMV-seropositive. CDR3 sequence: CASSSSSNEQFF. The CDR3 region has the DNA TGTGCCAGCAGTTCCTCGAGCAATGAGCAGTTCTTC.